These 20 T cell receptor beta chains share one sample of origin, sequenced in a study of blood T cell repertoires in COVID-19. TCRdb's table, derived via immunoSEQ multiplex PCR, lists solely in-frame clones and lacks some. The table records around 150,000 clones, just under 85% of them present only once. The sequencing sample was made of PBMCs or T cells enriched from blood (not recorded which). Receptor source: a woman between 50 and 59 years old with acute COVID-19.

The chain links TRBV3-1 (or the pseudogene TRBV3-2) to TRBJ1-5; no firm D call. V dropped 8 bases and J dropped 4 bases, with 15 bases sitting between them. The germline V gene has CDR1 LGHDT and CDR2 YNNKEL (reference sequence). The CDR3 is made up of 14 amino acids. The CDR3 nucleotides read TGTGCCAGCGCACTTGGGCGTCAGAATCAGCCCCAGCATTTT. Translation: CASALGRQNQPQHF.

V and J are TRBV18 and TRBJ2-1; 7 bases line up with TRBD2. Germline V gene sequence: CDR1 KGHSH, CDR2 LQKENI. This CDR3 region has 15 residues. V lost 2 bases, J lost 1 base, and 2 bases stayed unmatched. Here the CDR3 reads CASSPAGVSYNEQFF. As DNA, the CDR3 is TGTGCCAGCTCACCAGCGGGAGTTTCCTACAATGAGCAGTTCTTC. Combining the CDR3 with reference TRBV18 and TRBJ2-1 gives the whole variable domain NAGVMQNPRHLVRRRGQEARLRCSPMKGHSHVYWYRQLPEEGLKFMVYLQKENIIDESGMPKERFSAEFPKEGPSILRIQQVVRGDSAAYFCASSPAGVSYNEQFFGPGTRLTVL.

The chain employs TRBV5-1 and TRBJ2-1, with D unresolved. Germline-derived CDR1 and CDR2 are SGHRS and YFSETQ. Trimming took off 0 bases at V and 0 bases at J, with 7 bases between the two ends. CDR3 length equals 15 residues. The CDR3, as DNA: TGCGCCAGCAGCTTGGAACTGTCCTCCTACAATGAGCAGTTCTTC. This encodes CASSLELSSYNEQFF.

The rearrangement uses TRBV5-5 and TRBJ1-1; the D is unclear. Germline V gene data show CDR1 as SGHKS and CDR2 as YYEKEE (reference sequence). The germline V and J ends were trimmed by 1 base and 7 bases, with 8 bases remaining between them. CDR3 length: 12 amino acids. The CDR3 here is CASSLYRFEAFF. The DNA for the CDR3 is TGTGCCAGCAGCTTGTATCGGTTTGAAGCTTTCTTT.

The rearrangement links TRBV11-2 to TRBJ2-7; 9 bases line up with TRBD2. Trimming removed 5 bases from V and 4 bases from J; junction bases left unmatched: 6. Germline V CDR1 and CDR2: SGHAT, FQNNGV. The CDR3 has 14 amino acids. The CDR3 nucleotides are TGTGCCAGCAGCCTTAGCGGGAGTGGGTACGAGCAGTACTTC. The encoded protein is CASSLSGSGYEQYF.

The genes are TRBV4-2 and TRBJ1-1, with 7 nucleotides matching TRBD1. Trimming at V came to 3 bases and at J to 3 bases, leaving 7 bases not matched to a gene. The CDR3 sequence is 15 residues long. CDR1 and CDR2 (germline): LGHNA, YNFKEQ. In DNA, the CDR3 is TGTGCCAGCAGCCATAACAGGGGATCGGACACTGAAGCTTTCTTT. The encoded protein is CASSHNRGSDTEAFF.

The chain has TRBV7-9 and TRBJ1-1, with TRBD1 matching over 7 bases. Germline assignment: CDR1 SEHNR and CDR2 FQNEAQ (reference sequence). This CDR3 has 13 amino acids. Losses at the gene ends were 7 bases for V and 1 base for J; bases not matched to a gene: 3. The CDR3 protein is CASTPGGNTEAFF. CDR3 DNA sequence: TGTGCCAGCACCCCAGGGGGGAACACTGAAGCTTTCTTT.

The chain employs TRBV11-2 and TRBJ2-1; the match to TRBD2 covers 14 bases. The CDR3 totals 18 residues. The V gene's germline CDR1 is SGHAT and CDR2 FQNNGV. V lost 5 bases, J lost 4 bases, and 10 bases stayed unmatched. CDR3 protein: CASSLRLAGGPMYNEQFF. Written as DNA, the CDR3 is TGTGCCAGCAGCCTCCGACTAGCGGGAGGGCCAATGTACAATGAGCAGTTCTTC.

The chain carries TRBV27 and TRBJ2-7, with TRBD1 matching over 8 bases. The germline V gene encodes CDR1 MNHEY and CDR2 SMNVEV (reference sequence). This CDR3 has 15 residues. V dropped 2 bases and J dropped 2; count of bases not matched to a gene: 5. CDR3 sequence: CASSLGRGQTYEQYF. The CDR3, as DNA: TGTGCCAGCAGTTTAGGCAGGGGGCAGACCTACGAGCAGTACTTC.

V gene TRBV2 combines with J gene TRBJ2-2; maybe TRBD2 (7 bases). Germline CDR1 is SNHLY and CDR2 is FYNNEI. The CDR3 consists of 16 residues. The germline V and J ends were trimmed by 9 bases and 2 bases, with 19 bases remaining between them. The CDR3 region has the DNA TGTGCCAGTAGCCCCCGGGGGGCCCCCAACACCGGGGAGCTGTTTTTT. Translating it yields CASSPRGAPNTGELFF. The full variable domain, rest sourced from reference TRBV2 and TRBJ2-2, is EPEVTQTPSHQVTQMGQEVILRCVPISNHLYFYWYRQILGQKVEFLVSFYNNEISEKSEIFDDQFSVERPDGSNFTLKIRSTKLEDSAMYFCASSPRGAPNTGELFFGEGSRLTVL.

The chain uses TRBV7-9 and TRBJ1-2; 10 bases map to TRBD1. Germline V gene data show CDR1 as SEHNR and CDR2 as FQNEAQ (reference sequence). The V segment lost 0 bases and the J segment 7 bases; nucleotides outside the gene matches: 2. The CDR3 spans 14 residues. CDR3 protein: CASSLAGQGFGYTF. The DNA for the CDR3 is TGTGCCAGCAGCTTAGCGGGACAGGGGTTTGGCTACACCTTC.

The chain links TRBV20-1 to TRBJ2-1; 10 bases align to TRBD1. From germline, CDR1 is DFQATT and CDR2 SNEGSKA (reference sequence). The V gene end was trimmed by 3 bases and the J gene end by 3 bases; junction bases not matched to a gene: 2. CDR3 length: 14 residues. Here the CDR3 reads CSASGQGGYNEQFF. CDR3 in DNA: TGCAGTGCTAGTGGACAGGGGGGCTACAATGAGCAGTTCTTC.

The gene calls are TRBV11-3 and TRBJ2-7; a weak D match, TRBD1 (6 bases). The CDR3 extends over 14 amino acids. V was clipped by 4 bases and J by 4 bases, with 14 bases between them. Germline V gene lookup returns CDR1 SGHNT and CDR2 YENEEA. The CDR3 region has the DNA TGTGCCAGCAGCTGGGGGCCGGAGGCGTACGAGCAGTACTTC. This sequence encodes CASSWGPEAYEQYF.

The rearrangement uses TRBV20-1 and TRBJ2-1; 7 nucleotides match TRBD2. Per germline, CDR1 DFQATT and CDR2 SNEGSKA (reference sequence). V shed 3 bases and J 5 bases; nucleotides not matched to a gene: 7. The CDR3 loop spans 14 amino acids. CDR3 coding DNA: TGCAGTGCTAGTGGGGGGGATTCAAACAATGAGCAGTTCTTC. Translating it yields CSASGGDSNNEQFF.

V is TRBV27 and J is TRBJ2-1, with 9 bases fitting TRBD2. Germline V gene data show CDR1 as MNHEY and CDR2 as SMNVEV (reference sequence). This CDR3 contains 16 residues. Trimming removed 7 bases from V and 7 bases from J; junction bases left unmatched: 14. CDR3 protein: CASKTYGREGVNEQFF. DNA of the CDR3: TGTGCCAGCAAGACGTACGGGCGGGAGGGGGTGAATGAGCAGTTCTTC.

The chain has TRBV5-1 and TRBJ2-2; 8 bases are a match to TRBD1. V trimming: 4 bases; J trimming: 6 bases; junction bases outside the gene matches: 14. The CDR3 spans 17 residues. Germline assignment: CDR1 SGHRS and CDR2 YFSETQ. CDR3 loop: CASSQAPGQAYPGELFF. Here the CDR3 DNA reads TGCGCCAGCAGCCAGGCCCCGGGACAGGCATATCCCGGGGAGCTGTTTTTT.

V usage is TRBV7-9 and J usage is TRBJ1-3; tentatively, D is TRBD1 (6 bases). The CDR3 is 13 amino acids. CDR1 and CDR2 from the germline V gene are SEHNR and FQNEAQ (reference sequence). Trimming stripped 1 base from V and 7 bases from J, with 8 bases between. The CDR3 reads CASSLGTANTIYF. The CDR3 region has the DNA TGTGCCAGCAGCTTAGGGACAGCCAACACCATATATTTT. Full variable domain (outside the CDR3, taken from reference TRBV7-9 and TRBJ1-3): DTGVSQNPRHKITKRGQNVTFRCDPISEHNRLYWYRQTLGQGPEFLTYFQNEAQLEKSRLLSDRFSAERPKGSFSTLEIQRTEQGDSAMYLCASSLGTANTIYFGEGSWLTVV.

The chain links TRBV5-1 to TRBJ1-2; D remains unclear. Germline CDR1 is SGHRS and CDR2 is YFSETQ. Trimming cost V 0 bases and J 4 bases, with 16 bases left between them. The length of the CDR3 is 16 residues. The chain's CDR3 is CASSLGGRGRGYGYTF. CDR3 nucleotide sequence: TGCGCCAGCAGCTTGGGGGGTCGAGGGCGAGGCTATGGCTACACCTTC.

This clone occurred a few times. V is TRBV10-2 and J is TRBJ1-6; D is undetermined. CDR3 length: 13 amino acids. The germline V and J ends were trimmed by 5 bases and 8 bases, with 10 bases remaining between them. Looked up from germline, CDR1 is WSHSY and CDR2 is SAAADI. The CDR3 coding sequence is TGCGCCAGCAGTACCGGAGGAGATTCACCCCTCCACTTT. Translating it yields CASSTGGDSPLHF.

The V call is TRBV7-8, the J call TRBJ2-7, with TRBD1 matching over 8 bases. This CDR3 comprises 15 residues. Trimming took 6 bases from V and 2 from J; bases not matched to a gene: 9. The germline gives CDR1 SGHVS, CDR2 FQNEAQ. CDR3 in DNA: TGTGCCAGCAGAATAGGGGGGACAGGCACCTACGAGCAGTACTTC. Translation: CASRIGGTGTYEQYF.